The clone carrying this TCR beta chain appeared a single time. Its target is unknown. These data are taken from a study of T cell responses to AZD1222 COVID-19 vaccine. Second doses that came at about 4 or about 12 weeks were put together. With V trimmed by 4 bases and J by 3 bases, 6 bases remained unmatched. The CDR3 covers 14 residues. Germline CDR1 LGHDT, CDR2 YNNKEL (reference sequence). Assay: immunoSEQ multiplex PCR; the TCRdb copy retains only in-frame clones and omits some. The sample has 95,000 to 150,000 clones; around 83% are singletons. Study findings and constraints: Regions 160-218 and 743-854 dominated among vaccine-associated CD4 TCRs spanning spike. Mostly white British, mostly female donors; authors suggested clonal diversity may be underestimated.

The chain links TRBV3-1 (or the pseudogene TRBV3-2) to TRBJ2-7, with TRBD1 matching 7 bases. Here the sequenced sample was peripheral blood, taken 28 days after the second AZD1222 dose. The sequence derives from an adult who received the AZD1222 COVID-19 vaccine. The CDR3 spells CASSRQQGNYEQYF. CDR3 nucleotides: TGTGCCAGCAGCCGTCAACAGGGGAACTACGAGCAGTACTTC.